Presented here are 17 T cell receptor beta chains from one specimen sequenced in a study of blood T cells in healthy people across ages. Through a sample-barcoded 5' primer and a J-beta primer mix, a second PCR was run for roughly 6 to 12 cycles. TCRdb ran MiXCR on the 5' RACE reads and lists one entry per CDR3 protein. The sample contains some 1.8 million distinct CDR3 sequences, around 40% of which appear only once. Sample: blood. All receptors derive from a human donor in good health.

As regards this clonotype: Because the CDR3's place on the DNA is in doubt, the DNA is left out and the CDR3 is given as listed by TCRdb. The chain employs TRBV7-6 and TRBJ2-1; the listed D gene, TRBD1, was not tested against the DNA. The CDR3 is 17 amino acids long, termini counted. CDR1 is SGHVS, CDR2 FNYEAQ, per germline. The CDR3 sequence is CASSSVFWQGSYNEQFF.

The sample holds a few counts of this clonotype. The chain couples TRBV12-3 or TRBV12-4 to TRBJ2-7, with 9 bases matching TRBD1. CDR3 length: 16 amino acids. The ends lost 6 bases at V and 3 bases at J; junction bases unmatched: 12. CDR3 DNA: TGTGCCAGCAGCAACTTAGACAGGGGGTTGAACTACGAGCAGTACTTC. It specifies CASSNLDRGLNYEQYF.

The chain links TRBV7-2 to TRBJ1-2; no definite D call. This CDR3 has 14 amino acids. The V gene's germline CDR1 is SGHTA and CDR2 FQGNSA. The V and J ends lost 3 bases and 0 bases respectively, with 8 bases between them. CDR3 sequence: CASSLVASNYGYTF. CDR3 DNA: TGTGCCAGCAGCTTGGTTGCGTCTAACTATGGCTACACCTTC.

V is TRBV5-1 and J is TRBJ2-7; 9 bases are shared with TRBD1. V trimming: 1 base; J trimming: 0 bases; junction bases outside the gene matches: 2. Germline CDR1 is SGHRS and CDR2 is YFSETQ. The CDR3 contains 15 residues. CDR3 protein: CASSLTGGFSYEQYF. CDR3 nucleotides: TGCGCCAGCAGCTTGACAGGGGGCTTCTCCTACGAGCAGTACTTC.

The chain carries TRBV6-5 and TRBJ2-7; D may be TRBD1 or TRBD2 (6 bases each). The CDR3 runs to 14 residues. Trimming cost V 2 bases and J 5 bases, with 13 bases left between them. Germline CDR1 and CDR2: MNHEY and SVGAGI. As DNA, the CDR3 is TGTGCCAGCAGTTACACTAGCACAGGGAACGAGCAGTACTTC. Its protein is CASSYTSTGNEQYF.

This clonotype has a count of ten or more. This chain uses TRBV28 with TRBJ2-1, with 12 bases matching TRBD2. Germline trimming cut 1 base from V and 0 bases from J; bases unmatched to any gene: 1. The germline V gene has CDR1 MDHEN and CDR2 SYDVKM. The CDR3 spans 17 residues. CDR3 residues: CASSLSTSGSSYNEQFF. CDR3 sequence (DNA): TGTGCCAGCAGTTTATCGACTAGCGGGAGCTCCTACAATGAGCAGTTCTTC.

This clonotype was seen a few times. The chain is built from TRBV3-1 and TRBJ1-4; 9 bases fit TRBD1. The CDR3 is 14 residues long. The J segment lost 7 bases and the V segment lost 5 bases, leaving 5 bases of the junction unmatched. CDR1 is LGHDT, CDR2 YNNKEL, per germline (reference sequence). In nucleotides, the CDR3 is TGTGCCAGCAGCGAGACAGGGGGTAGTGAAAAACTGTTTTTT. This gives the protein CASSETGGSEKLFF. The full variable domain, its missing parts supplied by reference TRBV3-1 and TRBJ1-4, is DTAVSQTPKYLVTQMGNDKSIKCEQNLGHDTMYWYKQDSKKFLKIMFSYNNKELIINETVPNRFSPKSPDKAHLNLHINSLELGDSAVYFCASSETGGSEKLFFGSGTQLSVL.

The chain links TRBV7-2 to TRBJ2-5, with 9 bases lining up with TRBD2. With V trimmed by 0 bases and J by 2 bases, 4 bases remained unmatched. Germline CDR1 and CDR2: SGHTA and FQGNSA. This CDR3 is built from 16 residues. The CDR3 sequence is CASSLASLAGQETQYF. The CDR3 DNA sequence: TGTGCCAGCAGCTTAGCGAGTCTAGCGGGGCAAGAGACCCAGTACTTC.

The genes are TRBV7-2 and TRBJ2-7; D gene ambiguous. The V and J ends lost 4 bases and 3 bases respectively, with 10 bases between them. Germline CDR1 and CDR2: SGHTA and FQGNSA. The CDR3 has 13 amino acids. DNA for the CDR3: TGTGCCAGCAGCTCCCTACAGAGCTACGAGCAGTACTTC. Translation gives CASSSLQSYEQYF.

This clonotype has more than one count but fewer than ten. V and J are TRBV6-6 and TRBJ2-7; 7 bases map to TRBD1. V shed 6 bases, J shed 2 bases, and the junction held 4 bases outside the gene matches. Germline CDR1 and CDR2: MNHNY and SVGAGI (reference sequence). CDR3 length equals 13 residues. This chain's CDR3 is CASRPGTAYEQYF. The CDR3 DNA reads as TGTGCCAGCAGGCCGGGGACAGCCTACGAGCAGTACTTC.

In the case of this clonotype: At one end the junction does not follow the germline gene, possibly because of a read error. This chain uses TRBV5-1 with TRBJ1-2; possible D gene TRBD1, 5 bases. The CDR3 contains 17 residues. Germline loops: CDR1 SGHRS, CDR2 YFSETQ. The CDR3 DNA reads TGCGCCGGCAGCGGAAAACCGCAGGGAATAGCTAACTATGGCTACACCTTC. Encoded protein: CAGSGKPQGIANYGYTF.

The gene calls are TRBV20-1 and TRBJ1-2; the D is unclear. This CDR3 is built from 13 residues. CDR1 is DFQATT and CDR2 is SNEGSKA in the germline V gene (reference sequence). Between the trimmed V and J ends, which lost 6 bases and 4 bases, there was a span of 15 bases. The CDR3 nucleotides read TGCAGTGCAAACCCGGGGTACGGCTATGGCTACACCTTC. This sequence encodes CSANPGYGYGYTF.

In regard to this clonotype: Relative to the germline gene, one junction end is altered; a read error may explain this. CDR3 nucleotide sequence: TGCGCCAGCAGCGTAACCCGGACGATACTGAACACTGAAGCTTTCTTT. This encodes CASSVTRTILNTEAFF. This chain uses TRBV7-2 with TRBJ1-1; no reliable D call. The CDR3 runs 16 residues. CDR1 is SGHTA, CDR2 FQGNSA, per germline.

The sample holds a few counts of this clonotype. The chain employs TRBV29-1 and TRBJ2-3; 8 positions match TRBD1. Losses at the gene ends were 5 bases for V and 4 bases for J; bases not matched to a gene: 5. The CDR3 spans 13 residues. CDR1 and CDR2 (germline): SQVTM, ANQGSEA. This CDR3 is CSVRTGSADTQYF. The DNA of the CDR3 is TGCAGCGTTAGGACAGGGTCGGCAGATACGCAGTATTTT.

This clonotype was seen only a few times. The chain carries TRBV4-2 and TRBJ1-2, with D maybe TRBD1 (6 bases). Germline lookup yields CDR1 LGHNA and CDR2 YNFKEQ. Trimming removed 2 bases from V and 1 base from J, with 11 bases in between. The CDR3 runs to 15 residues. CDR3 region: CASSQTGQNNYGYTF. As DNA, the CDR3 is TGTGCCAGCAGCCAAACTGGACAGAATAACTATGGCTACACCTTC.

This chain uses TRBV6-5 with TRBJ2-7; D is unclear. CDR3 length equals 11 residues. The germline gives CDR1 MNHEY, CDR2 SVGAGI. V lost 9 bases, J lost 3 bases, and 9 bases lay in between. The CDR3 bases are TGTGCCAGTAAACAGCTCTACGAGCAGTACTTC. This codes for CASKQLYEQYF.

V gene TRBV12-3 or TRBV12-4 combines with J gene TRBJ1-6; D not certain. The length of the CDR3 is 14 residues. Trimming cost V 6 bases and J 8 bases, with 14 bases left between them. This CDR3 is CASSWEGLDSPLHF. CDR3 nucleotides: TGTGCCAGCAGCTGGGAAGGGTTGGATTCACCCCTCCACTTT.